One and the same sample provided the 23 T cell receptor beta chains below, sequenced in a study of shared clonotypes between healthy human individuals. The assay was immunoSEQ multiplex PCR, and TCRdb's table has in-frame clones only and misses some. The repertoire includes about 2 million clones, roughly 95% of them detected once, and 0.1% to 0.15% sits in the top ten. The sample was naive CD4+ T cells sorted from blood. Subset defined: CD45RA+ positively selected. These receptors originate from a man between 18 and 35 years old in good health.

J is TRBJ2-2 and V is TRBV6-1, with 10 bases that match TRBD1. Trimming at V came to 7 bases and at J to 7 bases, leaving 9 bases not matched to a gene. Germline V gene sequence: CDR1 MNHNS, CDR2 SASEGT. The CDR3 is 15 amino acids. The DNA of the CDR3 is TGTGCCAGCATTTCGGGACAGGGGCCGGGCGGGGAGCTGTTTTTT. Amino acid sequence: CASISGQGPGGELFF.

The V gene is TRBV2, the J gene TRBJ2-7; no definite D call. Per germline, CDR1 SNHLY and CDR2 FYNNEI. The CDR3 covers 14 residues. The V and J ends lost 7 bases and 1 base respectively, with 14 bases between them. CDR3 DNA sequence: TGTGCCAGCACCGACCGCGGCGGTTCCTACGAGCAGTACTTC. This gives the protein CASTDRGGSYEQYF. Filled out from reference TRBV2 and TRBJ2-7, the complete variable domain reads EPEVTQTPSHQVTQMGQEVILRCVPISNHLYFYWYRQILGQKVEFLVSFYNNEISEKSEIFDDQFSVERPDGSNFTLKIRSTKLEDSAMYFCASTDRGGSYEQYFGPGTRLTVT.

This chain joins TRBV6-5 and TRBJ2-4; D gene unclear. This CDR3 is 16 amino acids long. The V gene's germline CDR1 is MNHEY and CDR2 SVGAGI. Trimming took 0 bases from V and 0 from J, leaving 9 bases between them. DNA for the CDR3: TGTGCCAGCAGTTACTCGGCAGATCTAGCCAAAAACATTCAGTACTTC. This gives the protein CASSYSADLAKNIQYF.

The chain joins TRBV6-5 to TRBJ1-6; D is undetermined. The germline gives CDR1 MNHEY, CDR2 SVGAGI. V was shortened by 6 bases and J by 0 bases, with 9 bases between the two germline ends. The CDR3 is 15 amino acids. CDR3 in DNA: TGTGCCAGCAGGTCCTGGAGCTCCTATAATTCACCCCTCCACTTT. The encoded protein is CASRSWSSYNSPLHF.

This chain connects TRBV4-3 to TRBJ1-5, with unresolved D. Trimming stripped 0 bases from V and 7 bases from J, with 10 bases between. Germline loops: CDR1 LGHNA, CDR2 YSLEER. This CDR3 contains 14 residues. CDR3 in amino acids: CASSQETGSQPQHF. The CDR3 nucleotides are TGCGCCAGCAGCCAAGAAACGGGGAGCCAGCCCCAGCATTTT.

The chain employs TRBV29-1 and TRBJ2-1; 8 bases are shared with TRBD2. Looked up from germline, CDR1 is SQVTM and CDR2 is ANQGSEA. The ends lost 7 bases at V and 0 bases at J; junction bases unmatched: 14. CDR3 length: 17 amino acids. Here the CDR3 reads CSALVAGGKSSYNEQFF. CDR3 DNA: TGCAGCGCCCTGGTGGCGGGGGGTAAAAGCTCCTACAATGAGCAGTTCTTC.

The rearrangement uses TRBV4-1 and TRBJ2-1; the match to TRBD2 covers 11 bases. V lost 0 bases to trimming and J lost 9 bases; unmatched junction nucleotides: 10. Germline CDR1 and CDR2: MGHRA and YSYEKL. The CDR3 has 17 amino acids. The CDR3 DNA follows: TGCGCCAGCAGCCAAGATGTCCTAGCGGGAGGCCCCCGTGAGCAGTTCTTC. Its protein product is CASSQDVLAGGPREQFF.

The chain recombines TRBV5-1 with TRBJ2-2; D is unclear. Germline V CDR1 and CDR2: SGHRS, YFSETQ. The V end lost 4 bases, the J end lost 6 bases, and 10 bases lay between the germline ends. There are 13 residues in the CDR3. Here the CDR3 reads CASSPIPSGELFF. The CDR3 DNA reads TGCGCCAGCAGCCCCATTCCTTCCGGGGAGCTGTTTTTT.

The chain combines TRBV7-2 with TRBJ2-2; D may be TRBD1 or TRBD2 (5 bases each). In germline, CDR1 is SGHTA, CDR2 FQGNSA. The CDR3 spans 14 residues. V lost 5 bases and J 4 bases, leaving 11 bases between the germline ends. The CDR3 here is CASSPRDGTGELFF. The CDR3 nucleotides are TGTGCCAGCAGCCCCCGGGACGGCACCGGGGAGCTGTTTTTT.

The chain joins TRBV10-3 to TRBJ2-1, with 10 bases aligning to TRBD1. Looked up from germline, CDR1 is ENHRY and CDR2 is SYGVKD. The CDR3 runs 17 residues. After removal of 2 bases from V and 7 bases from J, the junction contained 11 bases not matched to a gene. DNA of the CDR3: TGTGCCATCAGTGAGACCCAAGTGACAGGGGGCAAGAATGAGCAGTTCTTC. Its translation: CAISETQVTGGKNEQFF.

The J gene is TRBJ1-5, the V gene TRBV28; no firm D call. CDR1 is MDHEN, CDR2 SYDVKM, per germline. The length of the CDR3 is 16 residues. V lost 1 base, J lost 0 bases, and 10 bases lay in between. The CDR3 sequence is CASSLYRGNSNQPQHF. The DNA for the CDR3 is TGTGCCAGCAGTTTATATCGAGGTAATAGCAATCAGCCCCAGCATTTT.

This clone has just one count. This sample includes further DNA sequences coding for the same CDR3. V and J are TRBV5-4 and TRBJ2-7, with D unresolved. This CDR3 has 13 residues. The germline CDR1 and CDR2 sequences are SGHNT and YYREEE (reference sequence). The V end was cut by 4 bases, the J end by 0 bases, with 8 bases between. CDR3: CASSLVSSYEQYF. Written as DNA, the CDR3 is TGTGCCAGCAGCCTAGTGAGCTCCTACGAGCAGTACTTC.

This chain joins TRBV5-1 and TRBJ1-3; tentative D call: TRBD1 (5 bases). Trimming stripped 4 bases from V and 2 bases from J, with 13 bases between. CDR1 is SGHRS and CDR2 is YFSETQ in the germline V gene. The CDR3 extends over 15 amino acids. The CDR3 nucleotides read TGCGCCAGCAGCGTTCAGCGGGGGGCTGGAAACACCATATATTTT. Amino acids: CASSVQRGAGNTIYF.

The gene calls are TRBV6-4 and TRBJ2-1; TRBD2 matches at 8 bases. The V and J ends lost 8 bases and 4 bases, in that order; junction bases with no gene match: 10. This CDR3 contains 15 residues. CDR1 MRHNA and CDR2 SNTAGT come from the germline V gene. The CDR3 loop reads CASSLVPGGYNEQFF. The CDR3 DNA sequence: TGTGCCAGCTCCTTAGTCCCGGGGGGGTACAATGAGCAGTTCTTC.

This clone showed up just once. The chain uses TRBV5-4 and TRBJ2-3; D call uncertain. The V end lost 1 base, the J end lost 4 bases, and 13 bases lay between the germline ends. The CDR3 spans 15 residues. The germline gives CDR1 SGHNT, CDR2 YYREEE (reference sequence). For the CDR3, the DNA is TGTGCCAGCAGCTTGCGGAGCGTTTTTGCAGATACGCAGTATTTT. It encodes CASSLRSVFADTQYF.

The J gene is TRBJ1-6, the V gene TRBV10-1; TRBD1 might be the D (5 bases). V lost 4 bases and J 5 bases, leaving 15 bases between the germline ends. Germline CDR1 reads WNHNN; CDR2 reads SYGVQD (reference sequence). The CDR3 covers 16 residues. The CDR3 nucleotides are TGCGCCAGCAGTGCAACCCGGGACCGCAATAATTCACCCCTCCACTTT. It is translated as CASSATRDRNNSPLHF.

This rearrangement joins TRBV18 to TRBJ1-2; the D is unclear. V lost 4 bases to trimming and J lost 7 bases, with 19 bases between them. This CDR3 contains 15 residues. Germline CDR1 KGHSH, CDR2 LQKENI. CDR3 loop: CASSQQSPSLSGYTF. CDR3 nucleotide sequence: TGTGCCAGCTCACAACAATCCCCCAGCTTGAGTGGCTACACCTTC.

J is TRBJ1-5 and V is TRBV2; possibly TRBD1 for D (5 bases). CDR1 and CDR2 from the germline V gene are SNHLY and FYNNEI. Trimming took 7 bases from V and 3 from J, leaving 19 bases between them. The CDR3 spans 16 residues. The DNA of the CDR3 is TGTGCCAGCACGGCCTCTCGGGGGGTGCTCAATCAGCCCCAGCATTTT. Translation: CASTASRGVLNQPQHF.

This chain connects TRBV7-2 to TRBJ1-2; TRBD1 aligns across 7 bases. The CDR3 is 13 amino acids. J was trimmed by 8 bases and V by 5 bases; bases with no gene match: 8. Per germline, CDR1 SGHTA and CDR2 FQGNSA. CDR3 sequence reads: CASSPRQGPGYTF. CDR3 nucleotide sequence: TGTGCCAGCAGCCCCCGACAGGGCCCCGGCTACACCTTC. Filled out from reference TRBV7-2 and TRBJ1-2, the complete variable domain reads GAGVSQSPSNKVTEKGKDVELRCDPISGHTALYWYRQSLGQGLEFLIYFQGNSAPDKSGLPSDRFSAERTGGSVSTLTIQRTQQEDSAVYLCASSPRQGPGYTFGSGTRLTVV.

CDR3 coding DNA: TGTGCCAGTAGTATTTGGGCCGGGACAGTGGATCTTCCTCGTGGCTACACCTTC. Translation gives CASSIWAGTVDLPRGYTF. The chain recombines TRBV19 with TRBJ1-2; 7 bases align to TRBD1. The junction had 20 bases not matched to a gene; V was cut back by 3 bases and J by 7 bases. The germline CDR1 and CDR2 sequences are LNHDA and SQIVND (reference sequence). CDR3 length equals 18 residues.

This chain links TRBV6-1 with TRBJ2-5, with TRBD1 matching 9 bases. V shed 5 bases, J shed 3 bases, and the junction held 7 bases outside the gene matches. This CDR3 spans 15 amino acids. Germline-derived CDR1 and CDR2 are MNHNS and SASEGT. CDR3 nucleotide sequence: TGTGCCAGCAGTTCGAGACAGGGGGTTGAAGAGACCCAGTACTTC. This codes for CASSSRQGVEETQYF.

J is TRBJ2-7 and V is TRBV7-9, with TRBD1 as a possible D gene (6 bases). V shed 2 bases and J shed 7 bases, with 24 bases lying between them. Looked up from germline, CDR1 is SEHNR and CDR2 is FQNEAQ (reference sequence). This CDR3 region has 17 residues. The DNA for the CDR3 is TGTGCCAGCAGCTTAAACCCTTTCAAGGAGGCCAGGGGTGAGCAGTACTTC. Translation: CASSLNPFKEARGEQYF. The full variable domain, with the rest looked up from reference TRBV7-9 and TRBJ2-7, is DTGVSQNPRHKITKRGQNVTFRCDPISEHNRLYWYRQTLGQGPEFLTYFQNEAQLEKSRLLSDRFSAERPKGSFSTLEIQRTEQGDSAMYLCASSLNPFKEARGEQYFGPGTRLTVT.

DNA of the CDR3: TGTGCCAGCAGCTCAGAAGGATATAGCAATCAGCCCCAGCATTTT. This encodes CASSSEGYSNQPQHF. The J gene is TRBJ1-5, the V gene TRBV6-1, with D hard to call. V was pared by 6 bases and J by 0 bases, with 12 bases between. The germline CDR1 and CDR2 sequences are MNHNS and SASEGT. The CDR3 contains 15 residues.